This TCR beta chain stems from a study of T cells in Graves' hyperthyroidism and ophthalmopathy. What was amplified from RNA transcripts were TCR beta CDR3 regions. The HTBI set primed first-round TCR CDR3 RT-PCR. MiXCR, run by TCRdb on the multiplex PCR reads, gives a single entry per CDR3 protein. The data show 370,000 or so distinct CDR3 sequences, 20% to 25% seen once. Subjects aged 18 to 65 presented with newly diagnosed hyperthyroidism of less than 2 months' duration. For the diagnoses, clinical symptoms, serum thyroxine and TRAb, thyroid ultrasound and orbital computed tomography were used. The sample holds many counts of this clonotype. V was trimmed by 5 bases and J by 3 bases, leaving 12 bases between them. Germline V gene data show CDR1 as SGHRS and CDR2 as YFSETQ. There are 13 residues in the CDR3.

The chain has TRBV5-1 and TRBJ2-7; no firm D call. This TCR came from a man in his fifties with Graves' hyperthyroidism. Sequencing was performed on blood. CDR3 in DNA: TGCGCCAGCAGTATCGACACTGTCTACGAGCAGTACTTC. Protein product: CASSIDTVYEQYF.